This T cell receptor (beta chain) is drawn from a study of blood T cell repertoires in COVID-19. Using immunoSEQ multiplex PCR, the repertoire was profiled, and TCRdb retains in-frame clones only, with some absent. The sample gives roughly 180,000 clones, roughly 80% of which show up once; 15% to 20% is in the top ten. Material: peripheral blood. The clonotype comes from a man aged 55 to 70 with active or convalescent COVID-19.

The CDR3 reads CASNSPRDHNEQFF. The CDR3 region has the DNA TGTGCCAGCAACAGCCCCCGCGACCACAATGAGCAGTTCTTC. The chain combines TRBV7-9 with TRBJ2-1; D is undetermined. Germline values: CDR1 SEHNR, CDR2 FQNEAQ (reference sequence). V was trimmed by 7 bases and J by 5 bases, leaving 15 bases between them. The CDR3 is made up of 14 amino acids.